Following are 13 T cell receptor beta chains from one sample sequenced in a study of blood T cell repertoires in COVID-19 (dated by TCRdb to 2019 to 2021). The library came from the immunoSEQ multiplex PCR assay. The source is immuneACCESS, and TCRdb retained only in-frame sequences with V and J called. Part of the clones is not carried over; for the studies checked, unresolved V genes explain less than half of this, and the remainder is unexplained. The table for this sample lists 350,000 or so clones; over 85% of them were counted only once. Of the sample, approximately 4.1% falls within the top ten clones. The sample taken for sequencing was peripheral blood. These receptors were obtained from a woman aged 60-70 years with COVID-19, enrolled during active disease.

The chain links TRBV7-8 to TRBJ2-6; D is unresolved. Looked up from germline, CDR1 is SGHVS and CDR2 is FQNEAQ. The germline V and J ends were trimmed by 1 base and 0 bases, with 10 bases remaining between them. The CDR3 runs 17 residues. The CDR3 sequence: CASSLVLSPSGANVLTF. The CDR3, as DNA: TGTGCCAGCAGCTTAGTACTGTCCCCCTCTGGGGCCAACGTCCTGACTTTC.

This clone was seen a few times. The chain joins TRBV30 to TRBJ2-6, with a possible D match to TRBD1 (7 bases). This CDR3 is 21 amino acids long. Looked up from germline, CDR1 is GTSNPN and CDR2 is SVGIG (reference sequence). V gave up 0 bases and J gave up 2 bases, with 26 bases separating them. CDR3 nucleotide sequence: TGTGCCTGGAGTGTAAACCGAGGAGGGGGCGGATTCCGGCCTGGGGCCAACGTCCTGACTTTC. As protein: CAWSVNRGGGGFRPGANVLTF.

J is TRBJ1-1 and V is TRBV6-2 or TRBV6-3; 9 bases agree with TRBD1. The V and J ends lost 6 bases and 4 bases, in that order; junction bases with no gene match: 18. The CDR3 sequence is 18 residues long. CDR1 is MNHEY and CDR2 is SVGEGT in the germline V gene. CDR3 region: CASSQPGDRVNGRTEAFF. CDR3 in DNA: TGTGCCAGCAGCCAACCTGGGGACAGGGTGAACGGTCGCACTGAAGCTTTCTTT.

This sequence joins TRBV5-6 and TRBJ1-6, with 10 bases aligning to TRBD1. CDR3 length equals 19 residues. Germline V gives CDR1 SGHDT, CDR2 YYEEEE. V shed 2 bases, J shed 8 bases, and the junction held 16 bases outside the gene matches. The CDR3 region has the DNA TGTGCCAGCAGCTTATACACTGGACAGGGGGTATCTTTGTATTCACCCCTCCACTTT. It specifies CASSLYTGQGVSLYSPLHF.

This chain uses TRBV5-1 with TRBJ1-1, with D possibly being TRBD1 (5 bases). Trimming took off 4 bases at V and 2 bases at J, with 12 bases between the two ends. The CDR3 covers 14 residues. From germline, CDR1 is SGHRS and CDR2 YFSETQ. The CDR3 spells CASSRAGDNTEAFF. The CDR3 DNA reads TGCGCCAGCAGCCGAGCGGGGGACAACACTGAAGCTTTCTTT.

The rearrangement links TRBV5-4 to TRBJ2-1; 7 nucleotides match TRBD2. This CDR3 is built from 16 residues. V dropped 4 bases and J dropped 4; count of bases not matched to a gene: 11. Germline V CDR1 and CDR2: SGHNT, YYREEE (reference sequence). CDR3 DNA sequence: TGTGCCAGCAGCGTGATGGGGGGGGATCCTTACAATGAGCAGTTCTTC. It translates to CASSVMGGDPYNEQFF. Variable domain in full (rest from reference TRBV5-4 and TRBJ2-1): ETGVTQSPTHLIKTRGQQVTLRCSSQSGHNTVSWYQQALGQGPQFIFQYYREEENGRGNFPPRFSGLQFPNYSSELNVNALELDDSALYLCASSVMGGDPYNEQFFGPGTRLTVL.

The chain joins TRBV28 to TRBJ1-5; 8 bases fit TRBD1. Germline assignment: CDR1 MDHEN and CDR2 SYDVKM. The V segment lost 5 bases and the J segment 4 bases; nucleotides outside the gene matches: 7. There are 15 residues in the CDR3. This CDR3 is CASSSYRGANQPQHF. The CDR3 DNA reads TGTGCCAGCAGTAGCTACAGGGGGGCAAATCAGCCCCAGCATTTT.

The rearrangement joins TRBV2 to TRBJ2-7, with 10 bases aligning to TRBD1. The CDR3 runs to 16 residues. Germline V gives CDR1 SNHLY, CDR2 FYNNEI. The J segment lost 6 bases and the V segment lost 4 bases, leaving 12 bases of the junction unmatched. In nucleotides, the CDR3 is TGTGCCAGCAGTGGTGGTGGGGGGACAGGGGCCAGCGAGCAGTACTTC. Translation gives CASSGGGGTGASEQYF.

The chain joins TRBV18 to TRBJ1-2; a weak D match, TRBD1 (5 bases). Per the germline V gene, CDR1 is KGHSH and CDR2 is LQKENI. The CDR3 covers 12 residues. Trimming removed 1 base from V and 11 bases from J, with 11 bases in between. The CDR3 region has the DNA TGTGCCAGCTCACCACGGGACTATCTATACACCTTC. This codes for CASSPRDYLYTF. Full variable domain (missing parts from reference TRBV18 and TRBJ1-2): NAGVMQNPRHLVRRRGQEARLRCSPMKGHSHVYWYRQLPEEGLKFMVYLQKENIIDESGMPKERFSAEFPKEGPSILRIQQVVRGDSAAYFCASSPRDYLYTFGSGTRLTVV.

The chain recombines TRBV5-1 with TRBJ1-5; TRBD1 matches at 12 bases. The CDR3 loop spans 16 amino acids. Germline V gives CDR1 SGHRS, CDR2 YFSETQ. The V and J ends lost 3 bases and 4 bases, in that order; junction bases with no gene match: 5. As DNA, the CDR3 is TGCGCCAGCAGCTCTGGGGACAGGGGGCCAAATCAGCCCCAGCATTTT. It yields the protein CASSSGDRGPNQPQHF. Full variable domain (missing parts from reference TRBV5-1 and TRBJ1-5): KAGVTQTPRYLIKTRGQQVTLSCSPISGHRSVSWYQQTPGQGLQFLFEYFSETQRNKGNFPGRFSGRQFSNSRSEMNVSTLELGDSALYLCASSSGDRGPNQPQHFGDGTRLSIL.

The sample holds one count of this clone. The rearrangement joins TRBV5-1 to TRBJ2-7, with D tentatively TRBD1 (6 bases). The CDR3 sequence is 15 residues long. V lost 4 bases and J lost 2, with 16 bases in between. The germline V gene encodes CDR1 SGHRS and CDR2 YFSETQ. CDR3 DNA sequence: TGCGCCAGCAGCGCAACGGGACAAGCCCCCTACGAGCAGTACTTC. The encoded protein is CASSATGQAPYEQYF.

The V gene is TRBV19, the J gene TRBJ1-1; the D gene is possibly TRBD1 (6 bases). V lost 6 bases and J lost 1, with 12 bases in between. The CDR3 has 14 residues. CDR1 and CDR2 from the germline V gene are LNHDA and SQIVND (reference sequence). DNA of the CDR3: TGTGCCAGTAGACAGGGTGTTGGGAACACTGAAGCTTTCTTT. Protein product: CASRQGVGNTEAFF.

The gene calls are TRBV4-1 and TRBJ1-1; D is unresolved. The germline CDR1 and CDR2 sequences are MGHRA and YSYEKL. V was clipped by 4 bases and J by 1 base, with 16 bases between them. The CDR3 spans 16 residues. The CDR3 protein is CASSRAGVSGNTEAFF. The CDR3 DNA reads TGCGCCAGCAGCCGGGCCGGGGTCTCGGGGAACACTGAAGCTTTCTTT.